The TCR beta chain under discussion was sequenced for a study of control samples from healthy donors and cancer patients. CDR3 length equals 12 residues. V was shortened by 6 bases and J by 4 bases, with 7 bases between the two germline ends. This clone turned up a few times. The assay was immunoSEQ multiplex PCR, and TCRdb's table has in-frame clones only and misses some. Of about 47,000 clones in the sample, 75% to 90% are singletons; the top ten hold about 9.4%. This TCR came from a man aged 70-80 years in good health. This chain uses TRBV12-3 or TRBV12-4 with TRBJ2-1; no reliable D call. The source material was blood. In nucleotides, the CDR3 is TGTGCCAGCAGCCGCAATTACAATGAGCAGTTCTTC. Its protein product is CASSRNYNEQFF.